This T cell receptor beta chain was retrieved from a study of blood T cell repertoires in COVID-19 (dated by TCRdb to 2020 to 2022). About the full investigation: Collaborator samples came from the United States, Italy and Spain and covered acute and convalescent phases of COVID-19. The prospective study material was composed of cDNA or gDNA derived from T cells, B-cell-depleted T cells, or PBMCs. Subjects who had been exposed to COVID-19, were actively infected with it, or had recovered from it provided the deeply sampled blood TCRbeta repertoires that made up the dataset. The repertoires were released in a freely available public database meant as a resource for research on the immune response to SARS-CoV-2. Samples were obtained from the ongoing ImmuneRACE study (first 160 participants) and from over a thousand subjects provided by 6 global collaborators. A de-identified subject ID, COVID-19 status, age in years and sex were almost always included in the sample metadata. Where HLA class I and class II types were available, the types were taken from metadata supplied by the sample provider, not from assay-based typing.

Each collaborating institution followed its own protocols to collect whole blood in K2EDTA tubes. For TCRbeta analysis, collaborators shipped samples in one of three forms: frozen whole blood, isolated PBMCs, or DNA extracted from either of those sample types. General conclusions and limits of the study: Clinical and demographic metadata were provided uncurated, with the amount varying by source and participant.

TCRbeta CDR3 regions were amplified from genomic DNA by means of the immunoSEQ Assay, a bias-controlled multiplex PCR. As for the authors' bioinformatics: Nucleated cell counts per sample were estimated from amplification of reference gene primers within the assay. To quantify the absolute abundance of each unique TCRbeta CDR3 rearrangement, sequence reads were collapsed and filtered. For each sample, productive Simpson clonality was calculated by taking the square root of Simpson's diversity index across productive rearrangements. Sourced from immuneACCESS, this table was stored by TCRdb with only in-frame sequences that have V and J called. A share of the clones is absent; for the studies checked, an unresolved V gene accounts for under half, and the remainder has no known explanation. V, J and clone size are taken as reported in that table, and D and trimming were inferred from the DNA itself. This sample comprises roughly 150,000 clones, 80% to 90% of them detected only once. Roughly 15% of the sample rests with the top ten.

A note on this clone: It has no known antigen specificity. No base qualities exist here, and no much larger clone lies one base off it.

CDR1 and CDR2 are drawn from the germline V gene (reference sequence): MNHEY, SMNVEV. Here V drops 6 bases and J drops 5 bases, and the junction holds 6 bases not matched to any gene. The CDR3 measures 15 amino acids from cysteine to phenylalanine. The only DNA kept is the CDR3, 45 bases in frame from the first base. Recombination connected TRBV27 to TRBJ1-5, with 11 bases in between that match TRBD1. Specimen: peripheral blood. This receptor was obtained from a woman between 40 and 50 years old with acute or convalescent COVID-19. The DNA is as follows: TGTGCCAGCAGACCGGGGACAGGGGGTTATCAGCCCCAGCATTTT. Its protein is CASRPGTGGYQPQHF.